This T cell receptor (beta chain) was sequenced for a study of CD4 T cells in relation to SARS-CoV-2 and coronaviruses. The wider study: PBMCs were cultured with antigen for roughly 9 days before TCR beta sequencing. The negative reference was HIV-1 Nef peptide pool or peptide-free culture. Crossreactive spike epitopes shared across donors were mapped to their HLA restriction.

Unexposed donor CD4+ T cells date from about 2010-2019, before the COVID-19 pandemic. After nine to ten days of culture, CD4+ T cells were isolated. Generated by immunoSEQ multiplex PCR, the TCRdb table keeps only in-frame clones and is missing some. This sample has around 32,000 clones; about 80% occur once, and the top ten carry about 15%. A remark on this clone: No antigen is known for it.

Overall study findings and caveats: About 65% of donors had memory CD4+ clonotypes crossrecognizing SARS-CoV-2 and common cold coronavirus spike.

The source is a human donor in good health. The sample comprised CD4+ T cells from PBMCs, cultured in vitro.

The CDR3 nucleotides are TGTGCCATCAGCAGGGAGAGGAACACTGAAGCTTTCTTT. It yields the protein CAISRERNTEAFF. The rearrangement joins TRBV10-3 to TRBJ1-1; D may be TRBD1 (5 bases). Per germline, CDR1 ENHRY and CDR2 SYGVKD. The V end lost 6 bases, the J end lost 1 base, and 9 bases lay between the germline ends. The CDR3 is 13 amino acids.